Listed here is a single T cell receptor (beta chain). Its specificity is unknown. The sorted conventional CD4+ T cells were CD25-low and CD127-high, with genomic DNA sequenced. The data originate from a study of regulatory and conventional T cells in RAG deficiency. Study-level points and caveats: Omenn patients showed >90% Treg-Tconv overlap and shorter CDR3 lengths. Shannon entropy fell and Simpson indices rose in RAG-deficient patients.

Germline V gives CDR1 MDHEN, CDR2 SYDVKM. The CDR3 length is 15 residues. The V gene end was trimmed by 8 bases and the J gene end by 5 bases; junction bases not matched to a gene: 11. Only in-frame clones appear in the TCRdb table, and some are missing; sequencing was by immunoSEQ multiplex PCR. The data show approximately 35,000 clones, 75% to 80% seen once. These data were likewise used in another study, on regulatory T cells. Per that paper: The primer mix had 52 TRBV and 13 TRBJ primers. In patients, unique TRB V-J pairs were restricted and V/J usage skewed, especially in Tregs.

The source of this sequence is a human donor in good health. This chain uses TRBV28 with TRBJ2-5; 10 nucleotides align to TRBD1. The sample taken for sequencing was CD4+ effector T cells sorted from blood. The CDR3 DNA sequence: TGTGCCAGCCAAAATGGACAGGGGGGTTGGGAGACCCAGTACTTC. Amino acids: CASQNGQGGWETQYF.